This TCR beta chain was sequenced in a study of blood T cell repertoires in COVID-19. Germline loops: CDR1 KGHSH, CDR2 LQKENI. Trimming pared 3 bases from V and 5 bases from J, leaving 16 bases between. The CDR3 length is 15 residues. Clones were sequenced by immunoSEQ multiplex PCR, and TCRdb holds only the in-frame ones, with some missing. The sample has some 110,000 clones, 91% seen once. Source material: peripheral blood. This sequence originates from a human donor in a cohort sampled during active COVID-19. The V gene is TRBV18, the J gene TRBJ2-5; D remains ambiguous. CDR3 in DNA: TGTGCCAGCTCACCCTTTCTTCCGCCCCAGGAGACCCAGTACTTC. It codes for CASSPFLPPQETQYF.